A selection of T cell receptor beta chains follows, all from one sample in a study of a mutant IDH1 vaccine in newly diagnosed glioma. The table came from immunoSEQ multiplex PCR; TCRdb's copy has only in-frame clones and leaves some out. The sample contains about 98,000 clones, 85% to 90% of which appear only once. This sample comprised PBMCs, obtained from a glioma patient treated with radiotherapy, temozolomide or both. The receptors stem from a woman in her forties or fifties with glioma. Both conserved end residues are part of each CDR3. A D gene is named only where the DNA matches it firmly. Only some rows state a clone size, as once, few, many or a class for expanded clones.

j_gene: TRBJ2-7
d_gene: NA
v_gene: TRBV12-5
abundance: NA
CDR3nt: TGTGCTAGTGGTCCCGGACAGTTTCCCTACGAGCAGTACTTC
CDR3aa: CASGPGQFPYEQYF

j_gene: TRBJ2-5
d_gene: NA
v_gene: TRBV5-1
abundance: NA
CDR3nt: TGCGCCAGCAGCTTGGGCAGCACACAGCCGGAGACCCAGTACTTC
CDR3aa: CASSLGSTQPETQYF

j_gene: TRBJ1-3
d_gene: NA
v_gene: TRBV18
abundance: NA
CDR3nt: TGTGCCAGCTCTCCCCAAGGTGGAAACACCATATATTTT
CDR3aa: CASSPQGGNTIYF

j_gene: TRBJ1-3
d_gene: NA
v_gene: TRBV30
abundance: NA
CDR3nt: TGTGCCTGGAGTGTAGGAGGGGAGGGACTAGGAAACACCATATATTTT
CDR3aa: CAWSVGGEGLGNTIYF

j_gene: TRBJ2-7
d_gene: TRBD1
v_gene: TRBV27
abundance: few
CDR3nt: TGTGCCAGCAGTTCCCGGGACAGGACCTACGAGCAGTACTTC
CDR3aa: CASSSRDRTYEQYF

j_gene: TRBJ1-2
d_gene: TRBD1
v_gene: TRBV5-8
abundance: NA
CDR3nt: TGTGCCAGCAGCTCGGACAGGGGAAGGGGTGGCTACACCTTC
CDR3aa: CASSSDRGRGGYTF

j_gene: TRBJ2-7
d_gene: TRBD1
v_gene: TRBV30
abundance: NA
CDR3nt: TGTGCCTGGAGTGTAAGCCAGGACAGGCGGTACGAGCAGTACTTC
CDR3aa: CAWSVSQDRRYEQYF

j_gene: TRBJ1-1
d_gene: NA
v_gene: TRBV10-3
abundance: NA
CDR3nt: TGTGCCATCAGTGAGTCGGCCGGATTGATCCGCACTGAAGCTTTCTTT
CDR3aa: CAISESAGLIRTEAFF

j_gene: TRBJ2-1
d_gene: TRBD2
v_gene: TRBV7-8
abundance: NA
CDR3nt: TGTGCCAGCAGTTTAGCGGGAGGGACTTACAATGAGCAGTTCTTC
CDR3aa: CASSLAGGTYNEQFF

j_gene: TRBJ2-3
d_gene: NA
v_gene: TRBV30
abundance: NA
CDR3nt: TGTGCCTGGAGAGGGTATGCAGATACGCAGTATTTT
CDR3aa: CAWRGYADTQYF

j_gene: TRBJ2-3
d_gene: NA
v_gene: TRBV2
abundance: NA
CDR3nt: TGTGCCAGCAGTGAGAGTTTGGTTGGGTCTTTAAACACAGATACGCAGTATTTT
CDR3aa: CASSESLVGSLNTDTQYF

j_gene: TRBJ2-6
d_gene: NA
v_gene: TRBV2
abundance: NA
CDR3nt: TGTGCCAGCAGTGGGAGGGCCTTCCCCTCTGGGGCCAACGTCCTGACTTTC
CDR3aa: CASSGRAFPSGANVLTF

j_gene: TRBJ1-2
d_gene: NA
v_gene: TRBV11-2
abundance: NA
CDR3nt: TGTGCCAGCAGCCCCAGGGATGACTATGGCTACACCTTC
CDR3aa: CASSPRDDYGYTF

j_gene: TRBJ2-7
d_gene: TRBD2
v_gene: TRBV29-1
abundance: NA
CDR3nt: TGCAGCGCCCGGAACCTAGCGGGAGCCCGTCCCAACGAGCAGTACTTC
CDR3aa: CSARNLAGARPNEQYF

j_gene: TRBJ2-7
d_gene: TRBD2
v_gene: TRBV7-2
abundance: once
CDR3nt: TGTGCCAGCACCAGGGGACTAGCGAGCTACGAGCAGTACTTC
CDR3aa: CASTRGLASYEQYF

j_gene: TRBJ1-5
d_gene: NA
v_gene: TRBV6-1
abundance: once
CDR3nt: TGTGCCAGCAGTGAATACCGTTTTATTGACAGAAAAATCCACAATCAGCCCCAGCATTTT
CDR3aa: CASSEYRFIDRKIHNQPQHF

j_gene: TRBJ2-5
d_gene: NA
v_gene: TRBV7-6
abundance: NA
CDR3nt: TGTGCCAGCAGCTTAGAAGGGGTTAGGGGAGTGGAGACCCAGTACTTC
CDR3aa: CASSLEGVRGVETQYF

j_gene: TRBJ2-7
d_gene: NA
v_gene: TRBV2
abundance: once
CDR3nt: TGTGCCCATGGCAGGCAGCAGTACTTC
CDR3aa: CAHGRQQYF

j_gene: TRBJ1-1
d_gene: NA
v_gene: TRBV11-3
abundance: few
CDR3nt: TGTGCCAGCAGCCAAGGGAACACTGAAGCTTTCTTT
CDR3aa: CASSQGNTEAFF

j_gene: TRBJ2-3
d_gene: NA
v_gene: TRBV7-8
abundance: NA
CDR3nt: TGTGCCAGCAGCCTAGGGACTGTATACGATACGCAGTATTTT
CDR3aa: CASSLGTVYDTQYF

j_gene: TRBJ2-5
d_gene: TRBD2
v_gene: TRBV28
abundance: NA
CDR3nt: TGTGCCAGCATCTCGGGACGGGCGAGGTTTAGCGGGATTCGGGAGACCCAGTACTTC
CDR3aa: CASISGRARFSGIRETQYF

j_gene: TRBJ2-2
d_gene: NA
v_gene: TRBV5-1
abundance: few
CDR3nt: TGCGCCAGCAGTTCGCAGGGGCCCACCGGGGAGCTGTTTTTT
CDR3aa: CASSSQGPTGELFF

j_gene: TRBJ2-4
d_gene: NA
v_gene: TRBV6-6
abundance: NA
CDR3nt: TGTGCCAGCAGTTATGACATTCAGTACTTC
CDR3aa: CASSYDIQYF

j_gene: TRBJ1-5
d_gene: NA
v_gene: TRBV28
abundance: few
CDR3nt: TGTGCCAGCAGTTTACACCCATATAGCAATCAGCCCCAGCATTTT
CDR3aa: CASSLHPYSNQPQHF

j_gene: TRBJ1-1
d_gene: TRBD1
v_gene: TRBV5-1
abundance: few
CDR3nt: TGCGCCAGCAGCACAGGGGGAGAAACTGAAGCTTTCTTT
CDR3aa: CASSTGGETEAFF

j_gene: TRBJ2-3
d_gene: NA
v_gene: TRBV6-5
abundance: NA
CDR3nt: TGTGCCAGCAGTTACTCGCTTACGGTAGATACGCAGTATTTT
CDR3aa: CASSYSLTVDTQYF

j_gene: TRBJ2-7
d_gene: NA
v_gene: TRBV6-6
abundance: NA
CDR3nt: TGTGCCAGCAGAAGACACAGGGACGCGGCCTACGAGCAGTACTTC
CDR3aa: CASRRHRDAAYEQYF

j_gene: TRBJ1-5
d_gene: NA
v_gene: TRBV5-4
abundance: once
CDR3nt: TGTGCCAGCAGTTCTCAGGGAAGCAATCAGCCCCAGCATTTT
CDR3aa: CASSSQGSNQPQHF

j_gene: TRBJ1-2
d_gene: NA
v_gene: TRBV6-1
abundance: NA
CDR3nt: TGTGCCAGCAGTGAATCGGTGACAGCCCATAACTATGGCTACACCTTC
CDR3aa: CASSESVTAHNYGYTF